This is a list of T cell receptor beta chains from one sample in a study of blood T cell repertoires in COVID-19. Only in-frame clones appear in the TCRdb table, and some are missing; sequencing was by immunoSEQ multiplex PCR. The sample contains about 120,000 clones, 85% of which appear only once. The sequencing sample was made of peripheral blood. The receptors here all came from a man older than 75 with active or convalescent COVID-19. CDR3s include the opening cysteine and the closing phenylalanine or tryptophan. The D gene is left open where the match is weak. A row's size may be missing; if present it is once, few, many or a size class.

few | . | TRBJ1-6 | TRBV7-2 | CASSLNFSPLHF | TGTGCCAGCAGCTTAAACTTTTCACCCCTCCACTTT
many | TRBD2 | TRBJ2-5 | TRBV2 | CASSDYLPRGSLQETQYF | TGTGCCAGCAGTGATTATCTTCCCCGCGGGAGCCTACAAGAGACCCAGTACTTC
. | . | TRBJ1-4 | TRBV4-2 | CASSNRVTNEKLFF | TGTGCCAGCAGCAACAGGGTAACTAATGAAAAACTGTTTTTT
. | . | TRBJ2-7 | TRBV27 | CASRTGFYEQYF | TGTGCCAGCCGTACAGGGTTCTACGAGCAGTACTTC
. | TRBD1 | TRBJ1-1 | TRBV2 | CASSISGGYGTEAFF | TGTGCCAGCAGTATCTCAGGGGGGTACGGGACTGAAGCTTTCTTT
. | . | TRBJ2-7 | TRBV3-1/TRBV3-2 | CASSRNGQGGYEQYF | TGTGCCAGCAGCCGGAATGGGCAGGGGGGATACGAGCAGTACTTC
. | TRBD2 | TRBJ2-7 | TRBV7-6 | CASSFSAGEHYEQYF | TGTGCCAGCAGCTTCTCAGCGGGGGAGCACTACGAGCAGTACTTC
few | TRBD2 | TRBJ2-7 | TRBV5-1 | CASSLRTSYPYEQYF | TGCGCCAGCAGCTTAAGGACTAGTTACCCCTACGAGCAGTACTTC
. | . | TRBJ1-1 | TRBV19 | CASSIFARSNTEAFF | TGTGCCAGTAGTATTTTTGCCAGATCGAACACTGAAGCTTTCTTT
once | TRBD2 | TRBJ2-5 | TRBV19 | CASSITDGGKTQYF | TGTGCCAGTAGTATTACCGACGGGGGGAAGACCCAGTACTTC
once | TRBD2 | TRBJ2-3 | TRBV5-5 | CASSLAGGPDTQYF | TGTGCCAGCAGTTTAGCGGGGGGTCCAGATACGCAGTATTTT
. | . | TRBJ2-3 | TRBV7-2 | CASSPQTTGSTDTQYF | TGTGCCAGCAGCCCTCAAACAACAGGGTCCACAGATACGCAGTATTTT
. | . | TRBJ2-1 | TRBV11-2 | CASSLNSLNEQFF | TGTGCCAGCAGCTTAAATAGCCTGAATGAGCAGTTCTTC
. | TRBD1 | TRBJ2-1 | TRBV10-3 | CAISGTGSYNEQFF | TGTGCCATCAGTGGGACAGGGTCGTACAATGAGCAGTTCTTC
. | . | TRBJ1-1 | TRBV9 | CASSVSTGVNTEAFF | TGTGCCAGCAGCGTTAGTACAGGAGTGAACACTGAAGCTTTCTTT
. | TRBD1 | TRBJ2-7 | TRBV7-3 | CASSLGSGQGYEQYF | TGTGCCAGCAGCTTAGGATCTGGACAGGGCTACGAGCAGTACTTC
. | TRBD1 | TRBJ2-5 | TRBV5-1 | CASSGDRGVQETQYF | TGCGCCAGCAGCGGGGACAGGGGGGTACAAGAGACCCAGTACTTC
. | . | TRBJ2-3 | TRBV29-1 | CSASLGSESTDTQYF | TGCAGCGCCTCCCTTGGTTCAGAAAGCACAGATACGCAGTATTTT
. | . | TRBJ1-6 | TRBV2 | CASTSQGLNSPLHF | TGTGCCAGCACTTCACAGGGCCTTAATTCACCCCTCCACTTT
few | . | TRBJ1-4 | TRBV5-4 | CASSGAGATNEKLFF | TGTGCCAGCAGCGGTGCAGGTGCAACTAATGAAAAACTGTTTTTT
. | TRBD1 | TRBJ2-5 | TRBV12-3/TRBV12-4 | CASSKTGTETQYF | TGTGCCAGCAGCAAGACAGGGACAGAGACCCAGTACTTC
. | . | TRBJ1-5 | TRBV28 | CASLGGTSNQPQHF | TGTGCCAGCCTTGGGGGGACTTCCAATCAGCCCCAGCATTTT
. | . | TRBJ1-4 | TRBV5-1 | CASSGGTKPNEKLFF | TGCGCCAGCAGCGGGGGGACCAAACCTAATGAAAAACTGTTTTTT
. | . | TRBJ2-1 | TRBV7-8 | CASSLGSENEQFF | TGTGCCAGCAGCTTAGGGTCAGAAAATGAGCAGTTCTTC
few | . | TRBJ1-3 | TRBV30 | CAWSRGLAGNTIYF | TGTGCCTGGAGTAGAGGGCTGGCTGGAAACACCATATATTTT
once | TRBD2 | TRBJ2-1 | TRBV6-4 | CASSVHSGRAGNEQFF | TGTGCCAGCAGTGTCCATAGCGGGAGGGCCGGGAATGAGCAGTTCTTC
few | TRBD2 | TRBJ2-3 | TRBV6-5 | CASSYGRGLVDTQYF | TGTGCCAGCAGTTACGGGCGGGGGTTGGTGGATACGCAGTATTTT
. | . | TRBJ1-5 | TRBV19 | CASSIDSGENQPQHF | TGTGCCAGTAGTATAGACTCAGGGGAGAATCAGCCCCAGCATTTT
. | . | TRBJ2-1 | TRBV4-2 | CASSPGTPLDEQFF | TGTGCCAGCAGCCCCGGGACTCCGCTCGATGAGCAGTTCTTC
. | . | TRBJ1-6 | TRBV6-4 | CASSPQGTHNSPLHF | TGTGCCAGCAGCCCACAGGGAACTCATAATTCACCCCTCCACTTT
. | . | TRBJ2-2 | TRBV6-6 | CASTRGGDVTGELFF | TGTGCCAGCACCAGAGGGGGGGACGTAACCGGGGAGCTGTTTTTT
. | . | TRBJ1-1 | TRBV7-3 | CASSSRINTEAFF | TGTGCCAGCTCCTCCAGAATAAACACTGAAGCTTTCTTT
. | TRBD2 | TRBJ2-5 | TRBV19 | CASSGTSGGQETQYF | TGTGCCAGTAGCGGGACTAGCGGGGGACAAGAGACCCAGTACTTC
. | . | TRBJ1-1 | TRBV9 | CASSTGVGPTEAFF | TGTGCCAGCAGCACGGGTGTGGGGCCCACTGAAGCTTTCTTT
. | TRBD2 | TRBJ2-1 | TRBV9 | CASSPQSGGVYNEQFF | TGTGCCAGCAGCCCCCAGAGCGGGGGGGTTTACAATGAGCAGTTCTTC
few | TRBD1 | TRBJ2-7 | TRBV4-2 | CASSQDIWDRLYEQYF | TGTGCCAGCAGCCAAGATATCTGGGACAGGCTCTACGAGCAGTACTTC
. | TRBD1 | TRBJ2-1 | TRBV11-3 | CASSKTGFHEQFF | TGTGCCAGCAGCAAGACAGGGTTTCATGAGCAGTTCTTC
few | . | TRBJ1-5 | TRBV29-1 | CSVGNSLNQPQHF | TGCAGCGTTGGTAACAGTCTCAATCAGCCCCAGCATTTT
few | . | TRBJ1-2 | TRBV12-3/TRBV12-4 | CASSRRGLGYTF | TGTGCCAGCAGCCGGCGGGGCCTCGGCTACACCTTC
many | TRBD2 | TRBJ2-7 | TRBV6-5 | CASSYSGVAGAYEQYF | TGTGCCAGCAGTTACTCGGGGGTAGCGGGGGCCTACGAGCAGTACTTC
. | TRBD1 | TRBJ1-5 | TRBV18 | CASSPGTGIGNQPQHF | TGTGCCAGCTCACCAGGGACAGGGATTGGGAATCAGCCCCAGCATTTT
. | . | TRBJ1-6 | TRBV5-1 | CASSSRQASYNSPLHF | TGCGCCAGCAGCTCACGACAGGCCTCCTATAATTCACCCCTCCACTTT
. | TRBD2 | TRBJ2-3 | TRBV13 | CASSYKTSGGGDTQYF | TGTGCCAGCAGCTACAAGACTAGCGGGGGGGGAGATACGCAGTATTTT
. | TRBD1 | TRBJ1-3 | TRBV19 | CASTRQGASGNTIYF | TGTGCCAGTACGAGACAGGGGGCATCCGGAAACACCATATATTTT